What follows are 23 T cell receptor beta chains derived from one specimen sequenced in a study of T cells in Graves' hyperthyroidism and ophthalmopathy. Authors of the study amplified TCR beta CDR3 regions from RNA transcripts. A set of HTBI primers served as the primers for a first-round RT-PCR of the TCR CDR3. One entry per CDR3 protein, called by TCRdb with MiXCR from the multiplex PCR reads. The sample contains roughly 630,000 distinct CDR3 sequences, around 14% of which appear only once. Sequencing used blood. The origin of the receptors is a woman in her twenties or thirties with Graves' hyperthyroidism.

In its sample, this clonotype was seen a few times. The gene calls are TRBV7-9 and TRBJ1-5; weak D call: TRBD1 (6 bases). CDR1 is SEHNR and CDR2 is FQNEAQ in the germline V gene (reference sequence). The CDR3 is 16 residues long. Trimming stripped 1 base from V and 1 base from J, with 11 bases between. This CDR3 is CASSLGGGQSNQPQHF. In DNA, the CDR3 is TGTGCCAGCAGCTTAGGGGGGGGCCAGAGCAATCAGCCCCAGCATTTT.

This clonotype was recorded many times. This chain uses TRBV5-1 with TRBJ2-1, with TRBD2 matching over 13 bases. The CDR3 loop spans 16 amino acids. Germline V gene lookup returns CDR1 SGHRS and CDR2 YFSETQ. The trim removed 4 bases at V and 12 bases at J, leaving 13 bases unmatched. CDR3 DNA sequence: TGCGCCAGCAGCCCGGGGGGACTAGCGGGATTATTCGTGCAGTTCTTC. Its translation is CASSPGGLAGLFVQFF.

This clonotype has ten or more counts. This chain links TRBV12-3 or TRBV12-4 with TRBJ1-1, with D maybe TRBD1 (6 bases). V lost 5 bases, J lost 0 bases, and 19 bases lay in between. This CDR3 is built from 17 residues. CDR3 nucleotide sequence: TGTGCCAGCAGTCCCCCGGAGGCAGGGGCCGTGAACACTGAAGCTTTCTTT. This codes for CASSPPEAGAVNTEAFF.

In its sample, this clonotype was seen many times. J is TRBJ1-2 and V is TRBV3-1; the D is unclear. V gave up 1 base and J gave up 5 bases, with 17 bases separating them. Germline values: CDR1 LGHDT, CDR2 YNNKEL (reference sequence). The CDR3 runs to 16 residues. The CDR3 DNA is TGTGCCAGCAGCCAAGGTGCTTGGGAGAGGTGGTATGGCTACACCTTC. Protein product: CASSQGAWERWYGYTF.

This clonotype was picked up many times. DNA for the CDR3: TGTGCCAGCACGGGCGGGACTTCCAGCTCCTACGAGCAGTACTTC. It specifies CASTGGTSSSYEQYF. This sequence joins TRBV3-1 and TRBJ2-7; D is perhaps TRBD2 (6 bases). The CDR3 is 15 amino acids. The germline CDR1 and CDR2 sequences are LGHDT and YNNKEL (reference sequence). V was cut by 7 bases and J by 0 bases, with 16 bases left in between.

This clonotype was seen more than once but under ten times. The CDR3 does not close with the conserved phenylalanine or tryptophan, likely indicating a read error. This chain connects TRBV15 to TRBJ2-1, with D tentatively TRBD2 (5 bases). This CDR3 has 15 amino acids. The germline gives CDR1 LNHNV, CDR2 YYDKDF (reference sequence). Trimming removed 1 base from V and 3 bases from J, with 10 bases in between. The CDR3 spells CATSRGKGDYNEQFL. For the CDR3, the DNA is TGTGCCACCAGCAGAGGTAAGGGAGACTACAATGAGCAGTTCCTC.

The chain recombines TRBV12-3 or TRBV12-4 with TRBJ1-2; D not resolved. V was clipped by 6 bases and J by 3 bases, with 26 bases between them. This CDR3 has 18 residues. CDR3 coding DNA: TGTGCCAGCAGCCTAAATGTAGGCGGGGTTCGAAGTCACTATGGCTACACCTTC. It yields the protein CASSLNVGGVRSHYGYTF.

This clonotype showed up just once. This chain uses TRBV5-6 with TRBJ2-1, with TRBD2 matching over 9 bases. CDR1 SGHDT and CDR2 YYEEEE come from the germline V gene. The CDR3 sequence is 15 residues long. Unmatched junction bases numbered 8, after V lost 4 bases and J lost 6 bases. CDR3 in DNA: TGTGCCAGCAGCCCCAGCGGGAGGATCGGCAATGAGCAGTTCTTC. This codes for CASSPSGRIGNEQFF.

This clonotype was observed at least ten times. This chain links TRBV12-3 or TRBV12-4 with TRBJ1-2, with 7 bases aligning to TRBD1. J lost 5 bases, V lost 3 bases, and 3 bases had no gene match. The CDR3 spans 13 residues. CDR3 loop: CASSLTGPYGYTF. The CDR3 nucleotides read TGTGCCAGCAGTTTGACAGGGCCGTATGGCTACACCTTC.

This clonotype has a handful of counts. V usage is TRBV10-1 and J usage is TRBJ2-3; the D gene is possibly TRBD1 (6 bases). CDR3 length: 14 amino acids. Trimming pared 3 bases from V and 4 bases from J, leaving 11 bases between. Germline V gene lookup returns CDR1 WNHNN and CDR2 SYGVQD (reference sequence). The CDR3 loop is CASSETGLSDTQYF. CDR3 DNA: TGCGCCAGCAGTGAAACAGGGCTCTCAGATACGCAGTATTTT.

The V call is TRBV18, the J call TRBJ2-3, with 10 positions matching TRBD2. Germline-derived CDR1 and CDR2 are KGHSH and LQKENI. Trimming removed 3 bases from V and 2 bases from J; junction bases left unmatched: 8. The CDR3 has 17 residues. Here the CDR3 reads CASSPTWTSGSTDTQYF. The CDR3, as DNA: TGTGCCAGCTCACCGACTTGGACTAGCGGATCCACAGATACGCAGTATTTT.

This clonotype was counted a few times. This chain connects TRBV6-5 to TRBJ2-1; D perhaps matches TRBD1 (6 bases). This CDR3 spans 14 amino acids. Germline CDR1 and CDR2: MNHEY and SVGAGI. V was clipped by 2 bases and J by 7 bases, with 12 bases between them. The CDR3 protein is CASSYLTGKNEQFF. In DNA, the CDR3 is TGTGCCAGCAGTTACCTGACAGGAAAAAATGAGCAGTTCTTC.

In this sample, this clonotype turned up many times. The chain uses TRBV5-1 and TRBJ1-2; D remains unclear. The germline V gene has CDR1 SGHRS and CDR2 YFSETQ. Between the trimmed V and J ends, which lost 0 bases and 4 bases, there was a span of 7 bases. The CDR3 consists of 13 residues. The CDR3 sequence: CASSLDLSYGYTF. Here the CDR3 DNA reads TGCGCCAGCAGCTTGGACTTATCCTATGGCTACACCTTC.

In its sample, this clonotype was seen many times. The chain combines TRBV12-3 or TRBV12-4 with TRBJ2-1, with no clear D. V lost 1 base and J 6 bases, leaving 10 bases between the germline ends. This CDR3 contains 14 residues. The CDR3 sequence: CASSLGLGGNEQFF. Here the CDR3 DNA reads TGTGCCAGCAGTTTAGGGCTAGGCGGCAATGAGCAGTTCTTC.

Regarding this clonotype: This may be a read error: a much more frequent sequence differs by one nucleotide. The rearrangement links TRBV20-1 to TRBJ1-2; no definite D call. CDR1 is DFQATT and CDR2 is SNEGSKA in the germline V gene (reference sequence). The CDR3 is 11 residues long. The chain's CDR3 is CSTRAAYGYTF. CDR3 coding DNA: TGCAGTACTAGAGCGGCCTATGGCTACACCTTC.

Many counts were recorded for this clonotype. The rearrangement uses TRBV7-3 and TRBJ2-2; D unresolved. The germline V gene has CDR1 SGHTA and CDR2 FQGTGA. The CDR3 is 17 residues long. The V gene lost 0 bases and the J gene lost 4 bases, with 15 bases spanning the gap. CDR3 loop: CASSLTVGLMGTGELFF. Written as DNA, the CDR3 is TGTGCCAGCAGCTTAACGGTCGGCTTGATGGGCACCGGGGAGCTGTTTTTT.

The chain employs TRBV3-1 and TRBJ2-3; 8 nucleotides agree with TRBD2. V shed 2 bases, J shed 4 bases, and the junction held 5 bases outside the gene matches. This CDR3 region has 15 residues. CDR1 and CDR2 (germline): LGHDT, YNNKEL (reference sequence). CDR3 residues: CASSQTGGSADTQYF. The CDR3 DNA sequence: TGTGCCAGCAGCCAAACGGGAGGGTCGGCAGATACGCAGTATTTT.

This clonotype was observed a few times. The V gene is TRBV10-3, the J gene TRBJ2-5; no clear D. V was shortened by 0 bases and J by 5 bases, with 10 bases between the two germline ends. Germline V gene sequence: CDR1 ENHRY, CDR2 SYGVKD. The CDR3 consists of 14 residues. The CDR3 here is CAISESGRWETQYF. The CDR3, as DNA: TGTGCCATCAGTGAGTCGGGTCGTTGGGAGACCCAGTACTTC.

The chain uses TRBV18 and TRBJ1-2; 10 bases are shared with TRBD1. This CDR3 spans 15 amino acids. Trimming at V came to 2 bases and at J to 7 bases, leaving 7 bases not matched to a gene. CDR1 and CDR2 from the germline V gene are KGHSH and LQKENI. The CDR3 sequence is CASSPETGGASGYTF. The DNA of the CDR3 is TGTGCCAGCTCACCAGAGACAGGGGGCGCGAGTGGCTACACCTTC.

The chain is built from TRBV28 and TRBJ1-1; tentatively, D is TRBD1 (5 bases). Trimming pared 2 bases from V and 6 bases from J, leaving 10 bases between. From germline, CDR1 is MDHEN and CDR2 SYDVKM. CDR3 size: 13 residues. The CDR3 spells CASSLQGIAEAFF. The CDR3 DNA reads TGTGCCAGCAGTTTACAGGGTATCGCTGAAGCTTTCTTT.

This clonotype was detected once. Given a much more abundant clone one base away, this may be a read error. The gene calls are TRBV29-1 and TRBJ2-5; no definite D call. The germline V gene has CDR1 SQVTM and CDR2 ANQGSEA. The V gene lost 4 bases and the J gene lost 7 bases, with 13 bases spanning the gap. This CDR3 has 12 residues. In nucleotides, the CDR3 is TGCAGCGTTGTATTCGTAGTGGGGACCCAGTACTTC. This gives the protein CSVVFVVGTQYF.

This clonotype was detected only a few times. The V gene is TRBV18, the J gene TRBJ2-1, with a weak D call TRBD2 (5 bases). The CDR3 extends over 13 amino acids. The germline V gene has CDR1 KGHSH and CDR2 LQKENI. The ends were cut back, 5 bases at V and 5 bases at J, with 10 bases in the middle. CDR3 nucleotides: TGTGCCAGCTCAAAGGACTGGCACAATGAGCAGTTCTTC. The encoded protein is CASSKDWHNEQFF.

The V call is TRBV20-1, the J call TRBJ2-7; the D call may be TRBD1 or TRBD2 (5 bases each). The assigned J gene may be wrong: the sequence end matches TRBJ2-1 better. The germline V gene encodes CDR1 DFQATT and CDR2 SNEGSKA (reference sequence). The length of the CDR3 is 12 residues. Here the CDR3 reads CSARPGSYEQFF. In DNA, the CDR3 is TGCAGTGCTAGACCAGGGAGCTACGAGCAGTTCTTC.